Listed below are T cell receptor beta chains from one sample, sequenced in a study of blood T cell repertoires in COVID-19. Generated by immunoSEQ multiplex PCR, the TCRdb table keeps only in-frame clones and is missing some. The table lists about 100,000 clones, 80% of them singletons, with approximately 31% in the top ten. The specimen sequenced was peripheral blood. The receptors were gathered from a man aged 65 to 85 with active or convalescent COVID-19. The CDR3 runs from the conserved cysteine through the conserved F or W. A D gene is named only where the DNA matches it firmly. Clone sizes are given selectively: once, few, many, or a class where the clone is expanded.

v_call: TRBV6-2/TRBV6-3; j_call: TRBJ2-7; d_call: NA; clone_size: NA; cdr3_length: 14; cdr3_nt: TGTGCCAGCATTGACTCGGACTATGTGGGGGAGCAGTACTTC; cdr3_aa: CASIDSDYVGEQYF
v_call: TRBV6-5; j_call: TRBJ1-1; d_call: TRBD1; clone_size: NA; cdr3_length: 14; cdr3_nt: TGTGCCAGCAGCCCCGGACAGGCGAACACTGAAGCTTTCTTT; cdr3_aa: CASSPGQANTEAFF
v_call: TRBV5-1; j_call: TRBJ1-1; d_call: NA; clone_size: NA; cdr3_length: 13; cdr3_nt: TGCGCCAGCAGTTATCAGGGGAACACTGAAGCTTTCTTT; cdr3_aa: CASSYQGNTEAFF
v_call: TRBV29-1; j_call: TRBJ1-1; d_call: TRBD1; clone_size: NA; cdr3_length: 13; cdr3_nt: TGCAGCGGATGGACAGGGGAGGACACTGAAGCTTTCTTT; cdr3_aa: CSGWTGEDTEAFF
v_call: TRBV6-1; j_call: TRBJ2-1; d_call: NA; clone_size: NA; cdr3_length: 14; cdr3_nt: TGTGCCAGCAGTGAAGGCCTGGCTAGCCATGAGCAGTTCTTC; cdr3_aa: CASSEGLASHEQFF
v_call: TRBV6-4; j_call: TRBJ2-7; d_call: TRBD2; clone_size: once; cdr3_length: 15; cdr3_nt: TGTGCCAGCAGTGAAGAGGTAGCGGGAGTCTACGAGCAGTACTTC; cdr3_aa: CASSEEVAGVYEQYF
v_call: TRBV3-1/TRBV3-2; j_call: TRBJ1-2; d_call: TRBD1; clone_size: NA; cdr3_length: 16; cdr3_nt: TGTGCCAGCAGCCAAGAAACAGGGGCGGGTACCTATGGCTACACCTTC; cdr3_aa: CASSQETGAGTYGYTF
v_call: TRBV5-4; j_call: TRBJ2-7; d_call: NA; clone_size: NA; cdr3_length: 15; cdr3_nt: TGTGCCAGCAGCAGCCTAGCGAGGAGCTCCTACGAGCAGTACTTC; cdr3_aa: CASSSLARSSYEQYF
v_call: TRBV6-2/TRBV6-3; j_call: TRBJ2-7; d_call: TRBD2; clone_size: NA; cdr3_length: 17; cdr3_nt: TGTGCCAGCAGTCACGGGACTAGCGGGGGCCGCTCCTACGAGCAGTACTTC; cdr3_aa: CASSHGTSGGRSYEQYF
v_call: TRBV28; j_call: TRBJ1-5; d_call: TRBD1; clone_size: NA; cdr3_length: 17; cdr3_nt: TGTGCCAGCAGCCCGGGACAGGGGGCAGATAGCAATCAGCCCCAGCATTTT; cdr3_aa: CASSPGQGADSNQPQHF
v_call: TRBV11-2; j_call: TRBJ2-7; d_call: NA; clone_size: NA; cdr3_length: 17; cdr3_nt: TGTGCCAGCAGCCCGCGTTTATCGACAGATATCTCATACGAGCAGTACTTC; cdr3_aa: CASSPRLSTDISYEQYF
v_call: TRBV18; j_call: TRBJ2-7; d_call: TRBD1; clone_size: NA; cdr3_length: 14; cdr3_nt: TGTGCCAGCTCCCCAGGGGGCTTCCCCTACGAGCAGTACTTC; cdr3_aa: CASSPGGFPYEQYF
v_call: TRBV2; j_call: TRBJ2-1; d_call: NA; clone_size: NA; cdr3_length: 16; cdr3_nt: TGTGCCAGCAGTGTGGGGGGGCCTACCGTCGTGAGTGAGCAGTTCTTC; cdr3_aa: CASSVGGPTVVSEQFF
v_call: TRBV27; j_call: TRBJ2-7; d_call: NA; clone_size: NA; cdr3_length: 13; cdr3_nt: TGTGCCAGCAGTTTATCAGGGGGAAACGAGCAGTACTTC; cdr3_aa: CASSLSGGNEQYF
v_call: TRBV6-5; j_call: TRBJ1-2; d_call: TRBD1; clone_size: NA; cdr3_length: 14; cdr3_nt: TGTGCCAGCAGTTACTCAACAGGGGGAAGTGGCTACACCTTC; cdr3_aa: CASSYSTGGSGYTF
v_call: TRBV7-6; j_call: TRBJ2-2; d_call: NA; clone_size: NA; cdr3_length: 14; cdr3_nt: TGTGCCAGCAGCTTAGGGGCAGCCACCGGGGAGCTGTTTTTT; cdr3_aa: CASSLGAATGELFF
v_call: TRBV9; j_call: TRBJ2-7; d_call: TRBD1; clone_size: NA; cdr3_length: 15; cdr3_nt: TGTGCCAGCAGCCCAGGACAGGGTGGGTCCTACGAGCAGTACTTC; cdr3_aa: CASSPGQGGSYEQYF
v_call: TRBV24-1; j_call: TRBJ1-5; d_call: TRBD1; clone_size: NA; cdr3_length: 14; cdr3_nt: TGTGCCACCAGTGATGGGACAGTCAATCAGCCCCAGCATTTT; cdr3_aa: CATSDGTVNQPQHF
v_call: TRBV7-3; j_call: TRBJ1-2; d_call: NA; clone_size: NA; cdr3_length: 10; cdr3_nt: TGTGCCAGCCGGGGGTTTGGCTACACCTTC; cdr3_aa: CASRGFGYTF
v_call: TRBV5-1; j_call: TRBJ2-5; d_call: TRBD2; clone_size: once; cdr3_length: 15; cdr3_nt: TGCGCCAGCCTTCGCAGCGGGGGAGCTCAAGAGACCCAGTACTTC; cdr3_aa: CASLRSGGAQETQYF
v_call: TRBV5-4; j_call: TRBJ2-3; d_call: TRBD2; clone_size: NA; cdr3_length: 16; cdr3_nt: TGTGCCAGCAGCGAACGACTAGCGGGGAGCACAGATACGCAGTATTTT; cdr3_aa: CASSERLAGSTDTQYF
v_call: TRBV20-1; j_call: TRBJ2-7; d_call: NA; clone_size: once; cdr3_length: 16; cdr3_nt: TGCAGTGCTAGTACCCCCCAGGATAATTCATTCTACGAGCAGTACTTC; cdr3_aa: CSASTPQDNSFYEQYF
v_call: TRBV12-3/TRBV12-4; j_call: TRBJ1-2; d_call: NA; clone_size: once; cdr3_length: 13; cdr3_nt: TGTGCCAGCAACCGTGCAGGGAACTATGGCTACACCTTC; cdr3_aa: CASNRAGNYGYTF
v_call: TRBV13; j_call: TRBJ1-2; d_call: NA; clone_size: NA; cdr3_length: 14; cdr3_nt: TGTGCCAGCAGCCACCGGGAGGGAGTCTATGGCTACACCTTC; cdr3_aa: CASSHREGVYGYTF
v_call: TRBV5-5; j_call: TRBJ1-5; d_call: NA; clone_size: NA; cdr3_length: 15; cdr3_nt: TGTGCCAGCAGCTTGGTAGTCAATAGCAATCAGCCCCAGCATTTT; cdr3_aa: CASSLVVNSNQPQHF
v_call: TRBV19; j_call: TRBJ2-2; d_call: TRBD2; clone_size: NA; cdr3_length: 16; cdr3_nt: TGTGCCAGTAGTCAGAGCGGGAGGGCCTTGGGCGGGGAGCTGTTTTTT; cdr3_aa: CASSQSGRALGGELFF
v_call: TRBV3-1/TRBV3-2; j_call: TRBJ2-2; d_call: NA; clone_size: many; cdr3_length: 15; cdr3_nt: TGTGCCAGCAGCCCCCTCCGACTCCGAACCGGGGAGCTGTTTTTT; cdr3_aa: CASSPLRLRTGELFF
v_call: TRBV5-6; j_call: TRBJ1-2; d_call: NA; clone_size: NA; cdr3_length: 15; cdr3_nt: TGTGCCAGCAGCTTGAGGAGGCAGGCTCCGGGGGGCTACACCTTC; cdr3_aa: CASSLRRQAPGGYTF
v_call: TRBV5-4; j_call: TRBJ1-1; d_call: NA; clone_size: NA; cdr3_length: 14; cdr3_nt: TGTGCCAGCAGGAAGGACACCCATAACACTGAAGCTTTCTTT; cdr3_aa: CASRKDTHNTEAFF
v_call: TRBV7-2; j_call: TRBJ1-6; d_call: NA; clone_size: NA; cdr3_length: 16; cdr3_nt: TGTGCCAGCAGCTCTACCCTGGGGCAAACCAATTCACCCCTCCACTTT; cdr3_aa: CASSSTLGQTNSPLHF
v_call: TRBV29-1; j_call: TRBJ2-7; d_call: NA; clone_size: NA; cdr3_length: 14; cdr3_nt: TGCAGCGTTGAAAATCCGGGAACCTCCTACGAGCAGTACTTC; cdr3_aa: CSVENPGTSYEQYF
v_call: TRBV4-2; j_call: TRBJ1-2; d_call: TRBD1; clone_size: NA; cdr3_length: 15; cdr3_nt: TGTGCCAGCAGCCAATCGGGACAGGGCCGCTATGGCTACACCTTC; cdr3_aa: CASSQSGQGRYGYTF
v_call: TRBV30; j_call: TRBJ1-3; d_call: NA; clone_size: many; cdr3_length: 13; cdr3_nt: TGTGCCTGGAGCGTGAGCTCTGGAAACACCATATATTTT; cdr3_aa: CAWSVSSGNTIYF
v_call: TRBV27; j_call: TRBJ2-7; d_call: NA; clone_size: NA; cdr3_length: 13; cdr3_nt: TGTGCCAGCAGTCGTCTAGGAGCCTACGAGCAGTACTTC; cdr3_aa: CASSRLGAYEQYF
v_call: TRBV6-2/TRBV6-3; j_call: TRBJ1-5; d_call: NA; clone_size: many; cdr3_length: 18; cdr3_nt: TGTGCCAGCAGTTACGGCCTTAAAGGAGGGACCGTCAATCAGCCCCAGCATTTT; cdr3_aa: CASSYGLKGGTVNQPQHF
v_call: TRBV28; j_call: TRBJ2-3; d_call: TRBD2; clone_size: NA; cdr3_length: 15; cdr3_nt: TGTGCCAGCAGTTCCCACGGGGGGGCCACAGATACGCAGTATTTT; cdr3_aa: CASSSHGGATDTQYF
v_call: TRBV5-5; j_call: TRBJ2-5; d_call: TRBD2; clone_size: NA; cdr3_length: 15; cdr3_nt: TGTGCCAGCAGCTTGCAAGCGGGGGCCCAAGAGACCCAGTACTTC; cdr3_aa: CASSLQAGAQETQYF
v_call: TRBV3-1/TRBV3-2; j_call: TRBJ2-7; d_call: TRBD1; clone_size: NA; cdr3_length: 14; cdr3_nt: TGTGCCAGCAGCCGGCTGACAGGGGCCTACGAGCAGTACTTC; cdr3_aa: CASSRLTGAYEQYF
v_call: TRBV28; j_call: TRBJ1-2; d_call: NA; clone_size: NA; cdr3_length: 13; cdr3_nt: TGTGCCAGCAGTGCTTCGGGGTACTATGGCTACACCTTC; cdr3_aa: CASSASGYYGYTF
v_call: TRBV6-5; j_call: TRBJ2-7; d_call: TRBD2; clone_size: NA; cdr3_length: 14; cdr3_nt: TGTGCCAGCAGATTTAGCGGGCGCACCTACGAGCAGTACTTC; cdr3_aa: CASRFSGRTYEQYF
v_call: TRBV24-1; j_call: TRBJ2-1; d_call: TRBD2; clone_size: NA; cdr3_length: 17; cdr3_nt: TGTGCCACCAGTGATTCCCGGTTAGCGGGAGGGTACAATGAGCAGTTCTTC; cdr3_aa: CATSDSRLAGGYNEQFF
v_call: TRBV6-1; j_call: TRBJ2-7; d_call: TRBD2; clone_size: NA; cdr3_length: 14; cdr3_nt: TGTGCCAGCAGTGAAGCGGGGGGGATGTACGAGCAGTACTTC; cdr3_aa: CASSEAGGMYEQYF
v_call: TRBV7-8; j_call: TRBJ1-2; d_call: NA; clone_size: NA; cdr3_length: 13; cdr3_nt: TGTGCCAGCAGCCCCGGAAGTTTCGGGGGCTACACCTTC; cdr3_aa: CASSPGSFGGYTF